Detailed here is one T cell receptor (beta chain). Sequencing was performed with immunoSEQ multiplex PCR; in TCRdb, only in-frame clones are kept and a portion is missing. The sample carries 550,000 to 850,000 clones, 72% recorded once. The source of the sample is a study of shared clonotypes between healthy human individuals. The wider study: A couple of women and a few men aged 18 to 49 made up the donors.

V gave up 1 base and J gave up 5 bases, with 11 bases separating them. Germline V CDR1 and CDR2: MGHRA, YSYEKL. This CDR3 spans 14 amino acids. Negatively enriched CD4+ T cells were divided by CD45RA into naive and memory. Sequencing was done on a sample of memory CD4+ T cells sorted from blood. Specified subset: CD45RA-negative fraction. This chain links TRBV4-1 with TRBJ1-1; a weak D match, TRBD1 (5 bases). The sequence derives from a woman aged 25 to 45 in good health. CDR3 in amino acids: CASSQGLQGTEAFF. The CDR3 DNA follows: TGCGCCAGCAGCCAAGGCCTCCAGGGTACTGAAGCTTTCTTT.